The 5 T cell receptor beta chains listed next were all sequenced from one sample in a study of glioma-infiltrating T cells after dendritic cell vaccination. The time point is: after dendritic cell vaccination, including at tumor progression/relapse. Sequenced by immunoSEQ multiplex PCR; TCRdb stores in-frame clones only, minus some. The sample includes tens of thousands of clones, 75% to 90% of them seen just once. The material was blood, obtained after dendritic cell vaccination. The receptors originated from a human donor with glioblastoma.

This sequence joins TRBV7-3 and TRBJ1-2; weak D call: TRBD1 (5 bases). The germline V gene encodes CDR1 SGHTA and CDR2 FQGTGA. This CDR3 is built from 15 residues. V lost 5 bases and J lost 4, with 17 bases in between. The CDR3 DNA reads TGTGCCAGCAGCCAAGAACCAGGGATAGGCTATGGCTACACCTTC. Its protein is CASSQEPGIGYGYTF. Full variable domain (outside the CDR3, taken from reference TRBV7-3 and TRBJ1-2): GAGVSQTPSNKVTEKGKYVELRCDPISGHTALYWYRQSLGQGPEFLIYFQGTGAADDSGLPNDRFFAVRPEGSVSTLKIQRTERGDSAVYLCASSQEPGIGYGYTFGSGTRLTVV.

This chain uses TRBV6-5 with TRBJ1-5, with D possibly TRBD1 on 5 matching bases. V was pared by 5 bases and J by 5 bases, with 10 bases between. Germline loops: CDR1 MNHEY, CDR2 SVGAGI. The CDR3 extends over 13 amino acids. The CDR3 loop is CASSVDSDQPQHF. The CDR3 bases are TGTGCCAGCAGTGTCGACAGTGATCAGCCCCAGCATTTT.

The CDR3 region is CASSEGANQPQHF. The CDR3, as DNA: TGTGCCAGCAGCGAGGGGGCGAACCAGCCCCAGCATTTT. The rearrangement joins TRBV9 to TRBJ1-5, with 7 bases aligning to TRBD1. Germline lookup yields CDR1 SGDLS and CDR2 YYNGEE. The V and J ends lost 3 bases and 7 bases, in that order; junction bases with no gene match: 4. The CDR3 is 13 amino acids.

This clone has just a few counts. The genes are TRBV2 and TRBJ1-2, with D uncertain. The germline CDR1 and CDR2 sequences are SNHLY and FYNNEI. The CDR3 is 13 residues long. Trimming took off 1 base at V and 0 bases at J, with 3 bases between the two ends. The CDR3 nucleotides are TGTGCCAGCAGTGAAGTCGCTAACTATGGCTACACCTTC. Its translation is CASSEVANYGYTF.

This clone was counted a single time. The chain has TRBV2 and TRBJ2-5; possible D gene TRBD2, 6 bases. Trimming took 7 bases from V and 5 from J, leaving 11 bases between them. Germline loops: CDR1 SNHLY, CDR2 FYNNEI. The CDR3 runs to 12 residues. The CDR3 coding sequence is TGTGCCAGCATTTGGGAGGACGAGACCCAGTACTTC. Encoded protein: CASIWEDETQYF.